The 24 T cell receptor beta chains reported below all come from one sample, sequenced in a study of T cell responses to AZD1222 COVID-19 vaccine. TCRdb keeps only in-frame clones here, not all; method: immunoSEQ multiplex PCR. The sample carries some 140,000 clones, approximately 90% recorded once. The sequenced sample was peripheral blood, obtained on day 0 of AZD1222 vaccination. These receptors came from an adult in good health.

The chain carries TRBV7-2 and TRBJ1-2, with D perhaps matching TRBD1 (5 bases). The V gene's germline CDR1 is SGHTA and CDR2 FQGNSA. This CDR3 region has 14 residues. The V end lost 1 base, the J end lost 6 bases, and 12 bases lay between the germline ends. This chain's CDR3 is CASSLVGGGDGYTF. CDR3 bases: TGTGCCAGCAGCTTAGTGGGGGGAGGGGATGGCTACACCTTC.

The V gene is TRBV6-6, the J gene TRBJ1-4; a weak D match, TRBD1 (5 bases). The germline V and J ends were trimmed by 5 bases and 4 bases, with 8 bases remaining between them. The CDR3 covers 13 residues. Germline assignment: CDR1 MNHNY and CDR2 SVGAGI (reference sequence). The CDR3 bases are TGTGCCAGCAGTAGGGGCCTTAATGAAAAACTGTTTTTT. Protein: CASSRGLNEKLFF.

This clone was seen only a few times. The rearrangement uses TRBV27 and TRBJ1-2; perhaps TRBD1 as D (5 bases). V was clipped by 6 bases and J by 2 bases, with 22 bases between them. The CDR3 loop spans 17 amino acids. Germline-derived CDR1 and CDR2 are MNHEY and SMNVEV (reference sequence). CDR3 sequence (DNA): TGTGCCAGCAGCGTCACAGAAGGGTATCGGGGGAACTATGGCTACACCTTC. This codes for CASSVTEGYRGNYGYTF.

J is TRBJ2-7 and V is TRBV5-1; the match to TRBD2 covers 7 bases. With V trimmed by 4 bases and J by 2 bases, 6 bases remained unmatched. The CDR3 loop spans 14 amino acids. Germline-derived CDR1 and CDR2 are SGHRS and YFSETQ. CDR3: CASSLGRVAYEQYF. The CDR3, as DNA: TGCGCCAGCAGCCTGGGGAGGGTGGCCTACGAGCAGTACTTC.

This rearrangement joins TRBV14 to TRBJ2-7, with D uncertain. Looked up from germline, CDR1 is SGHDN and CDR2 is FVKESK. V was pared by 0 bases and J by 1 base, with 7 bases between. The CDR3 is made up of 14 amino acids. The CDR3 DNA sequence: TGTGCCAGCAGCCAAGAGAAGGGATCCTACGAGCAGTACTTC. Translation: CASSQEKGSYEQYF.

The CDR3 DNA sequence: TGCGCCAGCGCCCCCGGAGGCCTTAACTATGGCTACACCTTC. It specifies CASAPGGLNYGYTF. The V gene is TRBV5-1, the J gene TRBJ1-2; D gene uncertain. The V end was cut by 7 bases, the J end by 1 base, with 14 bases between. This CDR3 has 14 residues. The V gene's germline CDR1 is SGHRS and CDR2 YFSETQ.

This chain links TRBV4-3 with TRBJ1-3; 9 bases fit TRBD1. CDR3 size: 16 residues. Germline CDR1 is LGHNA and CDR2 is YSLEER. V lost 2 bases to trimming and J lost 2 bases; unmatched junction nucleotides: 4. CDR3 coding DNA: TGCGCCAGCAGCCAATCAGGGACAGGGACTGGAAACACCATATATTTT. The encoded protein is CASSQSGTGTGNTIYF.

This chain joins TRBV11-3 and TRBJ1-2; D might be TRBD1 (5 bases). This CDR3 comprises 14 residues. Germline loops: CDR1 SGHNT, CDR2 YENEEA. The V and J ends lost 1 base and 8 bases respectively, with 14 bases between them. Here the CDR3 reads CASSLGRGVKGYTF. In DNA, the CDR3 is TGTGCCAGCAGCTTAGGTCGGGGGGTGAAAGGCTACACCTTC.

DNA for the CDR3: TGTGCCAGCAGCTTATCCCTGACCACCACAGATACGCAGTATTTT. It yields the protein CASSLSLTTTDTQYF. This chain joins TRBV7-2 and TRBJ2-3; no firm D call. V shed 2 bases and J shed 2 bases, with 11 bases lying between them. CDR1 is SGHTA and CDR2 is FQGNSA in the germline V gene. The CDR3 is 15 amino acids.

The chain is built from TRBV5-6 and TRBJ1-5; a weak D match, TRBD1 (5 bases). Germline V gene lookup returns CDR1 SGHDT and CDR2 YYEEEE. The V gene lost 1 base and the J gene lost 2 bases, with 16 bases spanning the gap. The CDR3 extends over 17 amino acids. CDR3 in DNA: TGTGCCAGCAGCTTGTGGGCTACAGGAGGGGGCAATCAGCCCCAGCATTTT. It yields the protein CASSLWATGGGNQPQHF.

The chain uses TRBV7-9 and TRBJ2-1; 7 bases map to TRBD2. Per the germline V gene, CDR1 is SEHNR and CDR2 is FQNEAQ (reference sequence). The CDR3 spans 13 residues. After removal of 2 bases from V and 10 bases from J, the junction contained 5 bases not matched to a gene. The CDR3 bases are TGTGCCAGCAGCTTATTTCTGGGAGGGGAGCAGTTCTTC. Translation gives CASSLFLGGEQFF.

The rearrangement uses TRBV7-2 and TRBJ1-6; no clear D. V lost 1 base to trimming and J lost 8 bases, with 6 bases between them. From germline, CDR1 is SGHTA and CDR2 FQGNSA. This CDR3 contains 13 residues. CDR3 sequence: CASSLGADSPLHF. The CDR3 DNA sequence: TGTGCCAGCAGCTTAGGGGCGGATTCACCCCTCCACTTT.

The chain joins TRBV6-5 to TRBJ2-7, with 10 positions matching TRBD2. In germline, CDR1 is MNHEY, CDR2 SVGAGI. The junction had 4 bases not matched to a gene; V was cut back by 6 bases and J by 2 bases. The CDR3 sequence is 14 residues long. The CDR3 coding sequence is TGTGCCAGCAGCCGGACTAGCGGCACCTACGAGCAGTACTTC. It codes for CASSRTSGTYEQYF.

The chain links TRBV5-1 to TRBJ2-2, with 9 nucleotides matching TRBD1. V shed 0 bases and J 4 bases; nucleotides not matched to a gene: 7. CDR1 and CDR2 from the germline V gene are SGHRS and YFSETQ. This CDR3 spans 17 amino acids. The CDR3, as DNA: TGCGCCAGCAGCTTGGTAGGACAGGGGCCGGGCACCGGGGAGCTGTTTTTT. Its translation: CASSLVGQGPGTGELFF.

To note about this clone: Other DNA sequences within the sample encode an identical CDR3. The chain is built from TRBV5-6 and TRBJ1-1; D gene unclear. V dropped 2 bases and J dropped 2 bases, with 1 base sitting between them. The CDR3 extends over 11 amino acids. Germline values: CDR1 SGHDT, CDR2 YYEEEE. The CDR3 coding sequence is TGTGCCAGCAGCTTAAACACTGAAGCTTTCTTT. This translates into CASSLNTEAFF.

The chain uses TRBV5-1 and TRBJ1-6; D is possibly TRBD1 (5 bases). CDR1 is SGHRS, CDR2 YFSETQ, per germline. Trimming cost V 3 bases and J 5 bases, with 9 bases left between them. The CDR3 spans 14 residues. The CDR3 loop is CASSSGGNNSPLHF. The CDR3 nucleotides read TGCGCCAGCAGCTCCGGGGGAAATAATTCACCCCTCCACTTT.

There are a few counts of this clone. The chain has TRBV11-2 and TRBJ1-4; a possible D gene is TRBD1 (6 bases). Trimming cost V 1 base and J 8 bases, with 17 bases left between them. This CDR3 comprises 16 residues. CDR1 SGHAT and CDR2 FQNNGV come from the germline V gene. CDR3 amino acids: CASSLGGSGAREKLFF. The CDR3, as DNA: TGTGCCAGCAGCTTAGGCGGATCGGGGGCCAGGGAAAAACTGTTTTTT.

This chain uses TRBV6-2 or TRBV6-3 with TRBJ1-2; TRBD1 aligns across 7 bases. J was trimmed by 6 bases and V by 6 bases; bases with no gene match: 4. CDR3 length: 12 amino acids. Germline assignment: CDR1 MNHEY and CDR2 SVGEGT. This CDR3 is CASSDRVDGYTF. DNA for the CDR3: TGTGCCAGCAGCGACAGGGTTGATGGCTACACCTTC.

This clone occurred a few times. The chain combines TRBV2 with TRBJ2-3; D gene ambiguous. Trimming removed 8 bases from V and 5 bases from J, with 11 bases in between. CDR1 SNHLY and CDR2 FYNNEI come from the germline V gene. There are 12 residues in the CDR3. The CDR3 bases are TGTGCCAGCGGCGAGGAGAGAGATACGCAGTATTTT. Translating it yields CASGEERDTQYF. Based on the CDR3 plus reference TRBV2 and TRBJ2-3, the full variable domain is EPEVTQTPSHQVTQMGQEVILRCVPISNHLYFYWYRQILGQKVEFLVSFYNNEISEKSEIFDDQFSVERPDGSNFTLKIRSTKLEDSAMYFCASGEERDTQYFGPGTRLTVL.

The chain uses TRBV7-8 and TRBJ1-6; 10 nucleotides agree with TRBD1. Germline trimming cut 5 bases from V and 9 bases from J; bases unmatched to any gene: 7. The CDR3 spans 15 residues. CDR1 and CDR2 (germline): SGHVS, FQNEAQ. Here the CDR3 reads CASSPGQGGFSPLHF. CDR3 coding DNA: TGTGCCAGCAGCCCCGGACAGGGGGGGTTTTCACCCCTCCACTTT.

This chain links TRBV12-3 or TRBV12-4 with TRBJ2-7; D is ambiguous. The CDR3 length is 13 residues. Trimming removed 4 bases from V and 3 bases from J, with 10 bases in between. CDR3 DNA: TGTGCCAGCAGTTCTTCCCTTATCTACGAGCAGTACTTC. Translating gives CASSSSLIYEQYF.

The rearrangement uses TRBV28 and TRBJ1-4; tentatively, D is TRBD1 (5 bases). The germline CDR1 and CDR2 sequences are MDHEN and SYDVKM. This CDR3 is 14 amino acids long. Trimming took off 7 bases at V and 4 bases at J, with 13 bases between the two ends. CDR3 loop: CASNLMGGNEKLFF. CDR3 in DNA: TGTGCCAGCAATCTCATGGGGGGTAATGAAAAACTGTTTTTT.

The chain links TRBV27 to TRBJ1-4; no clear D. The germline V and J ends were trimmed by 3 bases and 3 bases, with 11 bases remaining between them. Germline CDR1 is MNHEY and CDR2 is SMNVEV (reference sequence). The CDR3 runs to 15 residues. The CDR3 is CASSFSNSPNEKLFF. The CDR3 DNA is TGTGCCAGCAGTTTTAGTAACAGCCCTAATGAAAAACTGTTTTTT.

This chain links TRBV4-1 with TRBJ1-2; TRBD1 matches 7 bases. From germline, CDR1 is MGHRA and CDR2 YSYEKL. V lost 4 bases to trimming and J lost 4 bases; unmatched junction nucleotides: 6. The CDR3 runs 14 residues. This chain's CDR3 is CASSLLTGAYGYTF. For the CDR3, the DNA is TGCGCCAGCAGCCTACTTACAGGGGCCTATGGCTACACCTTC.